These 2 T cell receptor beta chains came from one sample sequenced in a study of CD8 T cells in ankylosing spondylitis. A single record per CDR3 protein comes from TCRdb applying MiXCR to the 5' RACE reads. The profile shows approximately 130,000 distinct CDR3 sequences, approximately 10% of them singletons. The sequenced sample consisted of blood, either unsorted or a sorted T cell fraction (not recorded which). These receptor sequences come from a female donor with ankylosing spondylitis or in good health (not recorded which).

This clonotype was recorded at least ten times. The chain has TRBV5-1 and TRBJ2-7; the match to TRBD1 covers 7 bases. The ends lost 0 bases at V and 3 bases at J; junction bases unmatched: 9. The CDR3 has 16 residues. The germline V gene has CDR1 SGHRS and CDR2 YFSETQ. The CDR3 loop reads CASSLAPPQGNYEQYF. CDR3 coding DNA: TGCGCCAGCAGCTTGGCCCCCCCACAGGGGAACTACGAGCAGTACTTC.

This clonotype was found many times. The chain employs TRBV12-3 or TRBV12-4 and TRBJ2-3, with 10 bases lining up with TRBD2. The ends lost 3 bases at V and 4 bases at J; junction bases unmatched: 4. This CDR3 is built from 15 residues. Written as DNA, the CDR3 is TGTGCCAGCAGTTTCAGAGCGGGAGGGCCAGATACGCAGTATTTT. Translated, it gives CASSFRAGGPDTQYF.